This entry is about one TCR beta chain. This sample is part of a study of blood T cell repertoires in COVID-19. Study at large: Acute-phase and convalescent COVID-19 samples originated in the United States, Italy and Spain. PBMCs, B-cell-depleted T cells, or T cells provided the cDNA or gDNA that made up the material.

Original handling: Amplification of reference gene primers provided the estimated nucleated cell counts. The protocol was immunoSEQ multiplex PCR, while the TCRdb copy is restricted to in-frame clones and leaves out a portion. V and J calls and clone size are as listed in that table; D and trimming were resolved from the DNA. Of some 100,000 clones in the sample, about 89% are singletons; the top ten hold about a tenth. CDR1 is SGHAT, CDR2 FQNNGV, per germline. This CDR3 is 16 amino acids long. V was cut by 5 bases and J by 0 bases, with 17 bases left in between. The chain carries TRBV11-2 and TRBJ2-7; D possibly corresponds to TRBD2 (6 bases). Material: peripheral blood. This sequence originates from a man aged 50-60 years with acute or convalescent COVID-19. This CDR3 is CASSGSGTGLSYEQYF. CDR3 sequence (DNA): TGTGCCAGCAGCGGGTCCGGGACTGGGCTCTCCTACGAGCAGTACTTC.